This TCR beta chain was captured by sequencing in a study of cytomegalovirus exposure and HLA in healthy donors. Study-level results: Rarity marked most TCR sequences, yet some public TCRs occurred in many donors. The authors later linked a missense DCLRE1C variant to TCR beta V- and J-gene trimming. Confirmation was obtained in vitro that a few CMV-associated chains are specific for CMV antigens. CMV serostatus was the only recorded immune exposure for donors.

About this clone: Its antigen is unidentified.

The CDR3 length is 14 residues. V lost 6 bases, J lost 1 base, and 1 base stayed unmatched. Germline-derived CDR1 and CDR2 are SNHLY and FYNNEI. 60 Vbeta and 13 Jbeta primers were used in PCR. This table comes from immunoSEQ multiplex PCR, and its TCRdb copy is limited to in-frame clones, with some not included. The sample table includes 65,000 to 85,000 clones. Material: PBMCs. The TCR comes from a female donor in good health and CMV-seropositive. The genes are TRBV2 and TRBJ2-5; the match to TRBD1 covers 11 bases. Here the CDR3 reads CASRGQGGQETQYF. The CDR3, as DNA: TGTGCCAGCAGGGGACAGGGGGGCCAAGAGACCCAGTACTTC.